What follows are 22 T cell receptor beta chains derived from one specimen sequenced in a study of T-cell reconstitution after alpha-beta-depleted transplantation in children. Study outcomes and limitations: Alpha-beta T cells present about two months after transplant were reported to originate from several hundred expanded graft clones.

Their antigens remain unidentified. Preparing the TCRbeta library involved the use of unique molecular identifiers. TCRdb ran MiXCR on the PCR reads and lists one entry per CDR3 protein. The table has about 32,000 distinct CDR3 sequences, around 7% seen once. This specimen was peripheral blood, taken 60 days after TCRalphabeta/CD19-depleted stem cell transplant. The receptors derive from a child younger than two who had a stem cell transplant for acute myeloid leukemia, so the T cells may come from the graft donor.

This chain links TRBV7-2 with TRBJ2-7; 10 bases map to TRBD2. Losses at the gene ends were 5 bases for V and 3 bases for J; bases not matched to a gene: 7. The CDR3 runs to 15 residues. Germline V lookup: CDR1 SGHTA, CDR2 FQGNSA. CDR3 coding DNA: TGTGCCAGCAGCCCTAGCGGGGGCCTCCGCTACGAGCAGTACTTC. Its translation: CASSPSGGLRYEQYF.

This clonotype was counted at least ten times. This chain connects TRBV7-2 to TRBJ2-7; D may be TRBD1 or TRBD2 (5 bases each). V gave up 3 bases and J gave up 0 bases, with 12 bases separating them. Germline values: CDR1 SGHTA, CDR2 FQGNSA. CDR3 length: 15 residues. The CDR3, as DNA: TGTGCCAGCAGCTTGTGGGATGGGACCTCCTACGAGCAGTACTTC. Translating gives CASSLWDGTSYEQYF. Complete variable domain (other parts from reference TRBV7-2 and TRBJ2-7): GAGVSQSPSNKVTEKGKDVELRCDPISGHTALYWYRQSLGQGLEFLIYFQGNSAPDKSGLPSDRFSAERTGGSVSTLTIQRTQQEDSAVYLCASSLWDGTSYEQYFGPGTRLTVT.

With regard to this clonotype: This may stem from a read error, because a much larger clone lies one nucleotide away. The J gene is TRBJ2-3, the V gene TRBV29-1, with a tentative D call TRBD2 (5 bases). The germline V gene encodes CDR1 SQVTM and CDR2 ANQGSEA. The CDR3 length is 14 residues. In DNA, the CDR3 is TGCAGCGCCGAAACCCTAGCCCGCACAGATATGCAGTATTTT. The encoded protein is CSAETLARTDMQYF.

This clonotype was found many times. The rearrangement links TRBV30 to TRBJ1-2; D is ambiguous. The V and J ends lost 8 bases and 4 bases respectively, with 2 bases between them. The CDR3 has 8 residues. Looked up from germline, CDR1 is GTSNPN and CDR2 is SVGIG (reference sequence). The CDR3 sequence is CAAYGYTF. The CDR3 DNA reads TGTGCCGCCTATGGCTACACCTTC.

This clonotype came up many times. The gene calls are TRBV7-2 and TRBJ2-5; D is unresolved. The CDR3 sequence is 13 residues long. Per the germline V gene, CDR1 is SGHTA and CDR2 is FQGNSA. V gave up 10 bases and J gave up 2 bases, with 14 bases separating them. The CDR3: CANHPPQQETQYF. The DNA of the CDR3 is TGTGCCAACCATCCCCCGCAGCAAGAGACCCAGTACTTC.

This clonotype was counted many times. The CDR3 is CASSQAGGSEETQYF. The CDR3 nucleotides read TGCGCCAGCAGCCAGGCCGGGGGATCCGAAGAGACCCAGTACTTC. The rearrangement joins TRBV4-1 to TRBJ2-5; a possible D gene is TRBD2 (6 bases). CDR3 length: 15 residues. V was cut by 3 bases and J by 3 bases, with 14 bases left in between. Germline values: CDR1 MGHRA, CDR2 YSYEKL.

This clonotype appeared many times. The chain joins TRBV12-3 or TRBV12-4 to TRBJ1-5; D ambiguous. Trimming removed 2 bases from V and 3 bases from J, with 8 bases in between. The CDR3 covers 14 residues. The CDR3 DNA follows: TGTGCCAGCAGTTTAAGGGTAAACAATCAGCCCCAGCATTTT. Protein: CASSLRVNNQPQHF.

Details on this clonotype: A much larger clone lies a single base off, so this may be a read error. The genes are TRBV6-1 and TRBJ2-3; perhaps TRBD1 as D (6 bases). With 5 bases removed from V and 3 bases from J, the gap between germline ends came to 15 bases. The length of the CDR3 is 15 residues. The germline CDR1 and CDR2 sequences are MNHNS and SASEGT. The CDR3 DNA reads TGTGCCAGCAGTCTGGCAGGGGCTAAGACAGATACGCAGTATTTT. Translation gives CASSLAGAKTDTQYF.

A few counts support this clonotype. The V call is TRBV20-1, the J call TRBJ2-1; D uncertain. Germline CDR1 is DFQATT and CDR2 is SNEGSKA (reference sequence). The V gene lost 3 bases and the J gene lost 7 bases, with 10 bases spanning the gap. The CDR3 length is 12 residues. CDR3 amino acids: CSASTIMNEQFF. CDR3 nucleotide sequence: TGCAGTGCTAGTACTATTATGAATGAGCAGTTCTTC.

This clonotype was seen at least ten times. The chain uses TRBV5-1 and TRBJ2-2; no firm D call. This CDR3 contains 16 residues. Trimming removed 5 bases from V and 0 bases from J, with 14 bases in between. Per the germline V gene, CDR1 is SGHRS and CDR2 is YFSETQ. The DNA for the CDR3 is TGCGCCAGCAGAGCCCCGAAAGGGACGAACACCGGGGAGCTGTTTTTT. Encoded protein: CASRAPKGTNTGELFF.

This clonotype was recorded a few times. The V call is TRBV14, the J call TRBJ2-4; D might be TRBD2 (6 bases). Germline V lookup: CDR1 SGHDN, CDR2 FVKESK. The CDR3 covers 14 residues. The V and J ends lost 8 bases and 6 bases respectively, with 17 bases between them. CDR3 sequence reads: CASSLHNGGNIQYF. The CDR3 nucleotides are TGTGCCAGCTCCTTACATAACGGGGGAAACATTCAGTACTTC. Variable domain in full (rest from reference TRBV14 and TRBJ2-4): EAGVTQFPSHSVIEKGQTVTLRCDPISGHDNLYWYRRVMGKEIKFLLHFVKESKQDESGMPNNRFLAERTGGTYSTLKVQPAELEDSGVYFCASSLHNGGNIQYFGAGTRLSVL.

This clonotype was seen at least ten times. The rearrangement joins TRBV7-8 to TRBJ2-1, with 9 bases fitting TRBD1. Germline CDR1 SGHVS, CDR2 FQNEAQ. This CDR3 has 14 amino acids. The J segment lost 4 bases and the V segment lost 10 bases, leaving 8 bases of the junction unmatched. In DNA, the CDR3 is TGTGCCACGTCGGGGACAGGGATTTACAATGAGCAGTTCTTC. It is translated as CATSGTGIYNEQFF. Full variable domain (missing parts from reference TRBV7-8 and TRBJ2-1): GAGVSQSPRYKVAKRGQDVALRCDPISGHVSLFWYQQALGQGPEFLTYFQNEAQLDKSGLPSDRFFAERPEGSVSTLKIQRTQQEDSAVYLCATSGTGIYNEQFFGPGTRLTVL.

Many counts were recorded for this clonotype. This CDR3 is CASSQDRWLGGEAFF. In DNA, the CDR3 is TGCGCCAGCAGCCAAGATCGTTGGTTAGGGGGTGAAGCTTTCTTT. This rearrangement joins TRBV4-3 to TRBJ1-1, with D possibly TRBD1 on 6 matching bases. The CDR3 is 15 amino acids. The V end lost 0 bases, the J end lost 7 bases, and 15 bases lay between the germline ends. Germline V gene lookup returns CDR1 LGHNA and CDR2 YSLEER.

With regard to this clonotype: This may be a read error: a much more frequent sequence differs by one nucleotide. This rearrangement joins TRBV19 to TRBJ2-1, with 7 bases aligning to TRBD2. V trimming: 8 bases; J trimming: 0 bases; junction bases outside the gene matches: 7. The CDR3 consists of 15 residues. Germline CDR1 and CDR2: LNHDA and SQIVND (reference sequence). The CDR3 DNA sequence: TGTGCCAGTGCCTGGGGGGGGGACTCCTACAATGAGCAGTTCTTC. Protein product: CASAWGGDSYNEQFF. Supplemented by reference TRBV19 and TRBJ2-1, the full variable domain reads DGGITQSPKYLFRKEGQNVTLSCEQNLNHDAMYWYRQDPGQGLRLIYYSQIVNDFQKGDIAEGYSVSREKKESFPLTVTSAQKNPTAFYLCASAWGGDSYNEQFFGPGTRLTVL.

This clonotype was found many times. The chain carries TRBV25-1 and TRBJ1-2; no clear D gene. Trimming cost V 10 bases and J 4 bases, with 10 bases left between them. CDR1 and CDR2 from the germline V gene are MGHDK and SYGVNS. The CDR3 covers 11 residues. The CDR3 here is CATSTGYGYTF. Here the CDR3 DNA reads TGTGCCACCTCGACCGGCTATGGCTACACCTTC.

This clonotype was observed at least ten times. The chain is built from TRBV27 and TRBJ1-1; D uncertain. The CDR3 consists of 13 residues. V lost 1 base and J 0 bases, leaving 3 bases between the germline ends. Germline values: CDR1 MNHEY, CDR2 SMNVEV (reference sequence). CDR3 region: CASSLYLNTEAFF. CDR3 coding DNA: TGTGCCAGCAGTTTATATTTGAACACTGAAGCTTTCTTT.

Ten or more counts support this clonotype. The chain uses TRBV4-2 and TRBJ2-3; maybe TRBD1 (5 bases). Germline CDR1 reads LGHNA; CDR2 reads YNFKEQ. V gave up 5 bases and J gave up 2 bases, with 14 bases separating them. This CDR3 spans 15 amino acids. CDR3 residues: CASSESRVITDTQYF. The DNA of the CDR3 is TGTGCCAGCAGCGAGTCCAGGGTGATCACAGATACGCAGTATTTT.

The sample holds many counts of this clonotype. The chain links TRBV12-3 or TRBV12-4 to TRBJ1-6, with 8 bases aligning to TRBD1. V was clipped by 5 bases and J by 13 bases; unmatched bases: 13. This CDR3 is built from 15 residues. The CDR3 region has the DNA TGTGCCAGCAGTCCCCCCGGGACAGGAAAAAGGCCCCTCCACTTT. Encoded protein: CASSPPGTGKRPLHF.

There are many counts of this clonotype. This chain links TRBV14 with TRBJ2-7; 12 nucleotides match TRBD2. V lost 2 bases and J lost 2; bases outside the gene matches: 7. Germline lookup yields CDR1 SGHDN and CDR2 FVKESK. The CDR3 is 17 residues long. The CDR3 is CASSQIGRLAGAYEQYF. In DNA, the CDR3 is TGTGCCAGCAGCCAAATAGGCAGACTAGCGGGAGCCTACGAGCAGTACTTC.

Ten or more counts support this clonotype. The chain combines TRBV3-1 with TRBJ2-4; D not certain. V was shortened by 6 bases and J by 9 bases, with 15 bases between the two germline ends. Germline V gives CDR1 LGHDT, CDR2 YNNKEL (reference sequence). The CDR3 runs 13 residues. The CDR3 DNA follows: TGTGCCAGCAGTCTTGTGACCTCGGGCATTCAGTACTTC. Protein product: CASSLVTSGIQYF.

This clonotype is medium-sized by share. This chain links TRBV20-1 with TRBJ2-2; 8 bases agree with TRBD1. CDR3 length: 16 amino acids. CDR1 is DFQATT and CDR2 is SNEGSKA in the germline V gene (reference sequence). The ends lost 5 bases at V and 5 bases at J; junction bases unmatched: 13. CDR3 protein: CSAQRAGGFGTGELFF. CDR3 DNA sequence: TGCAGTGCTCAAAGGGCAGGGGGCTTCGGGACCGGGGAGCTGTTTTTT.

This clonotype has a count of ten or more. The rearrangement links TRBV3-1 to TRBJ1-2; a possible D gene is TRBD1 (5 bases). CDR1 is LGHDT, CDR2 YNNKEL, per germline (reference sequence). The CDR3 has 17 amino acids. Between the trimmed V and J ends, which lost 1 base and 6 bases, there was a span of 21 bases. Written as DNA, the CDR3 is TGTGCCAGCAGCCAAGGAAAAAAGGGGCCGAGCTGGGATGGCTACACCTTC. It yields the protein CASSQGKKGPSWDGYTF.